These 18 T cell receptor beta chains came from one sample sequenced in a study of cytomegalovirus exposure and HLA in healthy donors (TCRdb year 2017). The library was generated by the immunoSEQ multiplex PCR assay. A mixture of 60 forward primers for TCR Vbeta segments and 13 reverse primers for TCR Jbeta segments was used in the multiplex PCR. TCRdb stores this immuneACCESS table with in-frame sequences only. Part of the clones is absent; in the studies checked, under half of the shortfall reflects unresolved V genes, and no reason is known for the rest. The sample table records 150,000 to 200,000 clones; 80% of these occur just once. Roughly 10% of the sample comes from the top ten. The sequenced sample was PBMCs. The receptors were gathered from a man younger than 35 in good health and CMV-seropositive.

The V gene is TRBV7-8, the J gene TRBJ1-1; 8 nucleotides match TRBD1. CDR1 SGHVS and CDR2 FQNEAQ come from the germline V gene. The ends lost 5 bases at V and 4 bases at J; junction bases unmatched: 6. This CDR3 is 14 amino acids long. CDR3 sequence reads: CASSVTGTGTEAFF. CDR3 coding DNA: TGTGCCAGCAGCGTGACCGGGACAGGCACTGAAGCTTTCTTT.

The rearrangement joins TRBV5-1 to TRBJ1-2; D gene unclear. CDR1 is SGHRS, CDR2 YFSETQ, per germline. V was trimmed by 0 bases and J by 5 bases, leaving 8 bases between them. The CDR3 totals 13 residues. CDR3 in amino acids: CASSLETSYGYTF. As DNA, the CDR3 is TGCGCCAGCAGCTTGGAAACTAGTTATGGCTACACCTTC.

The chain is built from TRBV7-9 and TRBJ1-1; D is ambiguous. The CDR3 consists of 14 residues. Germline assignment: CDR1 SEHNR and CDR2 FQNEAQ (reference sequence). V lost 3 bases and J 0 bases, leaving 8 bases between the germline ends. CDR3 sequence (DNA): TGTGCCAGCAGCTTTGAGAAGTTGAACACTGAAGCTTTCTTT. Encoded protein: CASSFEKLNTEAFF. The whole variable domain, filled in from reference TRBV7-9 and TRBJ1-1, reads DTGVSQNPRHKITKRGQNVTFRCDPISEHNRLYWYRQTLGQGPEFLTYFQNEAQLEKSRLLSDRFSAERPKGSFSTLEIQRTEQGDSAMYLCASSFEKLNTEAFFGQGTRLTVV.

This chain connects TRBV4-1 to TRBJ1-2, with a weak D call TRBD1 (5 bases). The V end lost 4 bases, the J end lost 2 bases, and 8 bases lay between the germline ends. The germline V gene has CDR1 MGHRA and CDR2 YSYEKL. There are 13 residues in the CDR3. The CDR3 protein is CASSPPGNYGYTF. The CDR3, as DNA: TGCGCCAGCAGCCCACCAGGGAACTATGGCTACACCTTC.

The gene calls are TRBV13 and TRBJ1-1; 9 nucleotides agree with TRBD1. The V gene's germline CDR1 is PRHDT and CDR2 FYEKMQ (reference sequence). V gave up 0 bases and J gave up 6 bases; unmatched junction bases: 5. This CDR3 is 15 amino acids long. This chain's CDR3 is CASSLGTGGISEAFF. The CDR3 DNA reads TGTGCCAGCAGCTTAGGCACAGGGGGCATTTCTGAAGCTTTCTTT.

The chain recombines TRBV5-6 with TRBJ1-1, with D maybe TRBD1 (5 bases). The CDR3 runs 12 residues. V shed 4 bases and J shed 10 bases, with 14 bases lying between them. From germline, CDR1 is SGHDT and CDR2 YYEEEE. The CDR3 protein is CASSQGVARAFF. For the CDR3, the DNA is TGTGCCAGCAGCCAAGGGGTGGCACGAGCTTTCTTT.

This chain connects TRBV6-5 to TRBJ2-7; 8 nucleotides align to TRBD1. Losses at the gene ends were 6 bases for V and 3 bases for J; bases not matched to a gene: 7. CDR3 length equals 14 residues. Germline lookup yields CDR1 MNHEY and CDR2 SVGAGI. The CDR3 DNA is TGTGCCAGCAGGCGAACGACAGGGGTCTACGAGCAGTACTTC. Residues: CASRRTTGVYEQYF.

This clone was recorded only once. V usage is TRBV7-2 and J usage is TRBJ1-1, with a weak D call TRBD1 (6 bases). Trimming removed 4 bases at V and 0 bases at J, with 12 bases between. Germline V gene lookup returns CDR1 SGHTA and CDR2 FQGNSA. The CDR3 loop spans 15 amino acids. CDR3 protein: CASSSHRVMNTEAFF. The CDR3 DNA follows: TGTGCCAGCAGCTCCCACAGGGTAATGAACACTGAAGCTTTCTTT. The variable domain in full, with the rest retrieved from reference TRBV7-2 and TRBJ1-1, is GAGVSQSPSNKVTEKGKDVELRCDPISGHTALYWYRQSLGQGLEFLIYFQGNSAPDKSGLPSDRFSAERTGGSVSTLTIQRTQQEDSAVYLCASSSHRVMNTEAFFGQGTRLTVV.

This chain joins TRBV29-1 and TRBJ2-5; 7 bases agree with TRBD1. The CDR3 sequence is 14 residues long. Germline V gene sequence: CDR1 SQVTM, CDR2 ANQGSEA. Trimming took 6 bases from V and 2 from J; bases not matched to a gene: 9. In DNA, the CDR3 is TGCAGCGTCGAGGGACAGACACTACAAGAGACCCAGTACTTC. As protein: CSVEGQTLQETQYF.

V usage is TRBV19 and J usage is TRBJ2-1; a possible D gene is TRBD1 (5 bases). V lost 6 bases and J 4 bases, leaving 13 bases between the germline ends. Germline CDR1 is LNHDA and CDR2 is SQIVND (reference sequence). The CDR3 spans 14 residues. The CDR3 region is CASRGHSLYNEQFF. CDR3 in DNA: TGTGCCAGTAGGGGGCACTCCCTATACAATGAGCAGTTCTTC.

This sequence joins TRBV20-1 and TRBJ1-2; D not resolved. This CDR3 is built from 11 residues. Germline values: CDR1 DFQATT, CDR2 SNEGSKA (reference sequence). CDR3 protein: CSLDGNYGYTF. The CDR3 bases are TGCAGCCTTGACGGGAACTATGGCTACACCTTC.

The V and J genes are TRBV9 and TRBJ2-3, with no clear D. CDR1 is SGDLS and CDR2 is YYNGEE in the germline V gene. This CDR3 region has 12 residues. Trimming took 5 bases from V and 1 from J, leaving 5 bases between them. The chain's CDR3 is CASSRGTDTQYF. CDR3 DNA: TGTGCCAGCAGTCGTGGCACAGATACGCAGTATTTT.

This clone was counted between two and nine times. V usage is TRBV2 and J usage is TRBJ1-1; the match to TRBD1 covers 9 bases. The J segment lost 2 bases and the V segment lost 6 bases, leaving 4 bases of the junction unmatched. Germline CDR1 reads SNHLY; CDR2 reads FYNNEI. CDR3 length: 14 residues. The CDR3 bases are TGTGCCAGCAGGGACAGGGGCCCCAACACTGAAGCTTTCTTT. It codes for CASRDRGPNTEAFF.

The V call is TRBV29-1, the J call TRBJ2-6; TRBD1 is a possible D gene (5 bases). The ends were cut back, 7 bases at V and 1 base at J, with 14 bases in the middle. Germline V CDR1 and CDR2: SQVTM, ANQGSEA. The CDR3 runs to 15 residues. CDR3 in amino acids: CSALFQGSGANVLTF. DNA for the CDR3: TGCAGCGCACTATTTCAGGGTTCTGGGGCCAACGTCCTGACTTTC. The entire variable domain, with the rest obtained from reference TRBV29-1 and TRBJ2-6, is as follows: SAVISQKPSRDICQRGTSLTIQCQVDSQVTMMFWYRQQPGQSLTLIATANQGSEATYESGFVIDKFPISRPNLTFSTLTVSNMSPEDSSIYLCSALFQGSGANVLTFGAGSRLTVL.

The chain employs TRBV11-2 and TRBJ2-3, with D maybe TRBD1 (5 bases). The V gene lost 5 bases and the J gene lost 1 base, with 13 bases spanning the gap. Germline CDR1 SGHAT, CDR2 FQNNGV. The CDR3 loop spans 15 amino acids. Here the CDR3 DNA reads TGTGCCAGCAGCAGCCCCTCGACAGGCACAGATACGCAGTATTTT. Residues: CASSSPSTGTDTQYF. The full variable domain, completed using reference TRBV11-2 and TRBJ2-3, is EAGVAQSPRYKIIEKRQSVAFWCNPISGHATLYWYQQILGQGPKLLIQFQNNGVVDDSQLPKDRFSAERLKGVDSTLKIQPAKLEDSAVYLCASSSPSTGTDTQYFGPGTRLTVL.

This clone was recorded once. The chain recombines TRBV6-6 with TRBJ1-5, with D unclear. The V and J ends lost 8 bases and 5 bases respectively, with 16 bases between them. Germline CDR1 and CDR2: MNHNY and SVGAGI (reference sequence). The CDR3 consists of 14 residues. CDR3 region: CASVPTPRDQPQHF. The CDR3 DNA is TGTGCCAGCGTTCCGACCCCGAGGGATCAGCCCCAGCATTTT.

The DNA of the CDR3 is TGCGCCAGCAGCCCGGGCCGGGACTTCTACGAGCAGTACTTC. As protein: CASSPGRDFYEQYF. The rearrangement links TRBV4-3 to TRBJ2-7; D is perhaps TRBD2 (6 bases). CDR3 length: 14 amino acids. The germline gives CDR1 LGHNA, CDR2 YSLEER. Between the trimmed V and J ends, which lost 4 bases and 3 bases, there was a span of 13 bases.

This clone was counted only a few times. DNA of the CDR3: TGTGCCAGCTCCTCCCGACAGTTAACGAACACTGAAGCTTTCTTT. Translating gives CASSSRQLTNTEAFF. The chain carries TRBV18 and TRBJ1-1, with TRBD1 as a possible D gene (5 bases). V lost 6 bases, J lost 1 base, and 15 bases lay in between. CDR1 is KGHSH, CDR2 LQKENI, per germline. This CDR3 spans 15 amino acids.